This is a list of T cell receptor beta chains from one sample in a study of blood T cell repertoires in COVID-19. Method: immunoSEQ multiplex PCR; TCRdb's copy keeps in-frame clones and lacks some. The table lists about 97,000 clones, approximately 86% of them singletons. The sequencing input was peripheral blood. Receptors originate from a man aged 45-60 years with active or convalescent COVID-19. Each CDR3 is given with its conserved first and last residue. The order of the fields is J gene, clone size, V gene, D gene, CDR3 protein, CDR3 DNA. D genes are given only for firm matches. Clone size appears in some rows only: once, few, many, or a class for an expanded clone.

TRBJ2-3 . TRBV24-1 TRBD1 CATSDPTGAFTDTQYF TGTGCCACCAGTGATCCCACAGGGGCTTTCACAGATACGCAGTATTTT
TRBJ1-5 . TRBV28 . CASSQPRDQPQHF TGTGCCAGCAGTCAACCACGGGATCAGCCCCAGCATTTT
TRBJ1-4 . TRBV5-1 . CASGQNDREKLFF TGCGCCAGCGGCCAAAATGACAGGGAAAAACTGTTTTTT
TRBJ2-5 . TRBV11-2 . CASSSPKRDLGQETQYF TGTGCCAGCAGCTCGCCCAAGAGGGATTTGGGGCAAGAGACCCAGTACTTC
TRBJ1-3 . TRBV25-1 . CASTPSSGNTIYF TGTGCCAGTACCCCTAGCTCTGGAAACACCATATATTTT
TRBJ2-5 . TRBV24-1 TRBD2 CATSDEAGATYQETQYF TGTGCCACCAGTGATGAAGCGGGGGCCACGTACCAAGAGACCCAGTACTTC
TRBJ1-6 . TRBV30 TRBD1 CAWRQTGNSPLHF TGTGCCTGGAGACAGACAGGGAATTCACCCCTCCACTTT
TRBJ2-7 . TRBV7-2 TRBD2 CASSLEGGGAGEQYF TGTGCCAGCAGCTTAGAGGGCGGGGGGGCCGGGGAGCAGTACTTC
TRBJ2-5 . TRBV6-6 TRBD2 CASSGGTETQYF TGTGCCAGCTCGGGGGGGACGGAGACCCAGTACTTC
TRBJ1-2 few TRBV2 . CASSESTPIRYTF TGTGCCAGCAGTGAAAGCACCCCTATCCGCTACACCTTC
TRBJ2-7 . TRBV19 TRBD1 CASSIDRGQSLGEQYF TGTGCCAGTAGTATAGATCGGGGACAGAGCTTGGGCGAGCAGTACTTC
TRBJ2-4 . TRBV7-2 TRBD2 CASSFGRGGKNIQYF TGTGCCAGCAGCTTCGGGCGGGGGGGGAAAAACATTCAGTACTTC
TRBJ2-6 . TRBV2 . CASEGGFSGANVLTF TGTGCCAGTGAAGGAGGTTTCTCTGGGGCCAACGTCCTGACTTTC
TRBJ2-2 few TRBV6-5 TRBD1 CASSYGQGGTGELFF TGTGCCAGCAGTTACGGACAGGGGGGAACCGGGGAGCTGTTTTTT
TRBJ2-2 once TRBV28 TRBD2 CASSSGGDTGELFF TGTGCCAGCAGCTCGGGGGGGGACACCGGGGAGCTGTTTTTT
TRBJ2-3 . TRBV18 . CASSPSTDTQYF TGTGCCAGCTCTCCTAGCACAGATACGCAGTATTTT
TRBJ2-2 . TRBV19 . CASSRPRDSDTGELFF TGTGCCAGTAGTAGACCCCGGGACTCCGACACCGGGGAGCTGTTTTTT
TRBJ1-1 . TRBV5-6 TRBD1 CASSFRDRGETEAFF TGTGCCAGCAGCTTTAGAGACAGGGGTGAGACTGAAGCTTTCTTT
TRBJ2-4 . TRBV19 TRBD1 CASSIEQGVGAKNIQYF TGTGCCAGTAGTATTGAGCAGGGGGTAGGGGCCAAAAACATTCAGTACTTC
TRBJ1-1 . TRBV6-2/TRBV6-3 TRBD1 CASSLNGQGVTEAFF TGTGCCAGCAGCTTAAACGGACAGGGTGTCACTGAAGCTTTCTTT
TRBJ2-2 . TRBV7-2 . CASSFVRGNTGELFF TGTGCCAGCAGCTTTGTTAGAGGGAACACCGGGGAGCTGTTTTTT
TRBJ2-1 . TRBV5-1 . CASSFTGWDEQFF TGCGCCAGCAGCTTTACAGGGTGGGATGAGCAGTTCTTC
TRBJ1-2 . TRBV18 . CASSPQQALNYGYTF TGTGCCAGCTCACCGCAACAGGCGCTTAACTATGGCTACACCTTC
TRBJ1-5 . TRBV29-1 TRBD1 CSVEEWNTGGFSNQPQHF TGCAGCGTTGAGGAATGGAATACAGGGGGCTTTAGCAATCAGCCCCAGCATTTT
TRBJ2-2 . TRBV13 TRBD1 CASSAVLQGAQAGELFF TGTGCCAGCAGCGCGGTTTTACAGGGGGCGCAGGCCGGGGAGCTGTTTTTT
TRBJ1-2 . TRBV6-5 . CASSNGRSAYGYTF TGTGCCAGCAGTAATGGCAGGTCGGCCTATGGCTACACCTTC
TRBJ2-7 . TRBV18 . CASSPNRDYEQYF TGTGCCAGCTCACCAAACAGAGACTACGAGCAGTACTTC
TRBJ1-6 . TRBV5-1 TRBD1 CASSLVGQGQSPLHF TGCGCCAGCAGCTTGGTGGGACAGGGGCAATCACCCCTCCACTTT
TRBJ2-5 . TRBV30 TRBD1 CAWSTTGETQYF TGTGCCTGGAGTACGACAGGGGAGACCCAGTACTTC
TRBJ1-3 . TRBV19 . CASSIGPGVVSGNTIYF TGTGCCAGTAGTATCGGGCCCGGGGTGGTCTCTGGAAACACCATATATTTT
TRBJ2-3 . TRBV13 . CASSLWQGPLGDTQYF TGTGCCAGCAGCTTATGGCAGGGCCCATTGGGAGATACGCAGTATTTT
TRBJ1-5 once TRBV6-5 . CASSQISNQPQHF TGTGCCAGCTCCCAGATTAGCAATCAGCCCCAGCATTTT
TRBJ1-2 . TRBV3-1/TRBV3-2 . CASSPPAGWSGYTF TGTGCCAGCAGCCCCCCGGCGGGCTGGAGTGGCTACACCTTC
TRBJ1-6 . TRBV5-1 . CASSLSRVDSPLHF TGCGCCAGCAGCCTCTCCAGGGTGGATTCACCCCTCCACTTT
TRBJ1-2 . TRBV5-4 TRBD1 CASSWTGVGYGYTF TGTGCCAGCAGCTGGACAGGGGTCGGCTATGGCTACACCTTC
TRBJ2-5 . TRBV7-6 TRBD1 CASSRMTGFQETQYF TGTGCCAGCAGCCGAATGACAGGGTTTCAAGAGACCCAGTACTTC
TRBJ2-3 . TRBV5-1 . CASSLGLITDTQYF TGCGCCAGCAGCTTGGGACTAATAACAGATACGCAGTATTTT
TRBJ1-1 many TRBV5-5 . CASSLTGNTEAFF TGTGCCAGCAGCTTAACAGGGAACACTGAAGCTTTCTTT
TRBJ2-3 once TRBV5-4 TRBD2 CASSRSGGNTDTQYF TGTGCCAGCAGCCGTAGCGGGGGGAACACAGATACGCAGTATTTT
TRBJ1-2 . TRBV4-1 TRBD1 CASSQDQQGTPVWGYTF TGCGCCAGCAGCCAAGATCAACAGGGGACCCCCGTGTGGGGCTACACCTTC
TRBJ1-2 . TRBV19 TRBD1 CASSARQGSYGYTF TGTGCCAGTAGTGCCCGACAGGGATCCTATGGCTACACCTTC
TRBJ2-3 . TRBV5-1 TRBD1 CASSLGGQGHTDTQYF TGCGCCAGCAGCCTTGGCGGACAGGGTCACACAGATACGCAGTATTTT
TRBJ2-5 . TRBV5-1 TRBD2 CASSLGSSGETQYF TGCGCCAGCAGCTTGGGGTCTAGCGGGGAGACCCAGTACTTC
TRBJ1-2 . TRBV28 . CASSTSRVDYLLNYGYTF TGTGCCAGCAGTACAAGTCGGGTGGACTACCTCCTTAACTATGGCTACACCTTC
TRBJ2-3 . TRBV6-5 TRBD1 CASRDGTGITDTQYF TGTGCCAGCCGAGACGGGACAGGGATAACAGATACGCAGTATTTT
TRBJ2-3 . TRBV9 . CASSVATGLYTQYF TGTGCCAGCAGCGTAGCTACGGGACTGTATACGCAGTATTTT
TRBJ1-5 . TRBV28 TRBD1 CASGGQGVIQPQHF TGTGCCAGCGGGGGACAGGGGGTAATTCAGCCCCAGCATTTT
TRBJ2-1 once TRBV9 . CASSVAGGSYNEQFF TGTGCCAGCAGCGTAGCTGGCGGGTCGTACAATGAGCAGTTCTTC
TRBJ1-4 . TRBV18 . CASSPRPPGNEKLFF TGTGCCAGCTCACCCCGACCCCCGGGTAATGAAAAACTGTTTTTT
TRBJ2-7 . TRBV5-4 . CASSFSGSSYEQYF TGTGCCAGCAGCTTCTCTGGGAGCTCCTACGAGCAGTACTTC
TRBJ2-3 . TRBV24-1 . CATSDSGVTPTDTQYF TGTGCCACCAGTGATTCAGGGGTCACCCCCACAGATACGCAGTATTTT
TRBJ1-1 . TRBV4-3 TRBD1 CASSHRQGRNTEAFF TGCGCCAGCAGCCACAGACAGGGCCGAAACACTGAAGCTTTCTTT
TRBJ2-3 few TRBV6-6 TRBD1 CASSSGQDKPDTQYF TGTGCCAGCAGTTCTGGACAGGATAAACCAGATACGCAGTATTTT
TRBJ2-5 . TRBV2 . CDSKRGGERGETQYF TGTGACAGCAAGCGTGGCGGGGAGCGTGGGGAGACCCAGTACTTC
TRBJ2-5 few TRBV7-2 TRBD2 CASSFSGGPGETQYF TGTGCCAGCAGCTTTTCGGGAGGCCCTGGAGAGACCCAGTACTTC